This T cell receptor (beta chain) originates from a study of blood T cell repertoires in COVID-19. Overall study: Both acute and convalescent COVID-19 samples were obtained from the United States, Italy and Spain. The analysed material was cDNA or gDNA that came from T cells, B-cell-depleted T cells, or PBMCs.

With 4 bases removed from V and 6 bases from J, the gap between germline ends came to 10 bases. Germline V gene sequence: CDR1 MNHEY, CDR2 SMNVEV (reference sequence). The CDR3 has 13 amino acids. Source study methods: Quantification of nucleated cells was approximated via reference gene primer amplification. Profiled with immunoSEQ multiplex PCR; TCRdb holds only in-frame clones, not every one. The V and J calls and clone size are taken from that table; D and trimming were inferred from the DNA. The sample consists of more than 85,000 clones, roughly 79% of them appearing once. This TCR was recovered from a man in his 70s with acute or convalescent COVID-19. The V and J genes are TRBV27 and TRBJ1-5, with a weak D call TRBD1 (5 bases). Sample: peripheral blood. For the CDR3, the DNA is TGTGCCAGCAGTTGGGGGGTACGTCAGCCCCAGCATTTT. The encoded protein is CASSWGVRQPQHF.